This TCR beta chain was observed in a study of cytomegalovirus exposure and HLA in healthy donors. Study-level findings and limits: Most of the CMV-associated TCR beta chains (in a later analysis) appeared to be HLA-restricted.

The sample holds a few counts of this clone. Its matching antigen is unknown. PCR amplification relied on 60 Vbeta primers (plus 13 Jbeta primers). Here immunoSEQ multiplex PCR was the method, and the copy in TCRdb shows in-frame clones only, minus some. The sample has under 250,000 clones; 65% to 85% are singletons. Germline CDR1 is ENHRY and CDR2 is SYGVKD. With V trimmed by 6 bases and J by 8 bases, 6 bases remained unmatched. The CDR3 is 12 residues long. The material sequenced was PBMCs. This chain links TRBV10-3 with TRBJ1-1; 7 nucleotides align to TRBD1. This clonotype was obtained from a woman under 40 in good health and CMV-seronegative. The CDR3 nucleotides read TGTGCCATCAGCCAGGGGGTGGCCGAAGCTTTCTTT. It specifies CAISQGVAEAFF.